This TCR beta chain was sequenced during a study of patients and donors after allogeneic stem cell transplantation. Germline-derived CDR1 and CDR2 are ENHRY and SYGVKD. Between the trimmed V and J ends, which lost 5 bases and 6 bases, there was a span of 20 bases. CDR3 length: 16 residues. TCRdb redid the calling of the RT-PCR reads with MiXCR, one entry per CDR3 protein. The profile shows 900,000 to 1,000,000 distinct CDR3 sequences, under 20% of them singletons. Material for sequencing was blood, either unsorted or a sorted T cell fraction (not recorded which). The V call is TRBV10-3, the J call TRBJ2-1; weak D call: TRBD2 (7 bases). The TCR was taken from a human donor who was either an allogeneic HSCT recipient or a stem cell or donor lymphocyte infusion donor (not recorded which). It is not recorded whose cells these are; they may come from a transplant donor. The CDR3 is CAISTQTRAGANEQFF. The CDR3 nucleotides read TGTGCCATCAGTACTCAAACTAGGGCGGGGGCCAATGAGCAGTTCTTC.